This TCR beta chain appears in the sequencing data of a study of cytomegalovirus exposure and HLA in healthy donors. Whole-study findings and limits: Associated with cytomegalovirus, according to the listing, were around 170 TCR beta chains. Later analysis suggested most CMV-associated TCR beta chains were HLA-restricted. There were several of the most significant clusters that appeared linked to common viral pathogens in a later analysis.

Trimming took 3 bases from V and 8 from J; bases not matched to a gene: 7. This CDR3 has 15 amino acids. The germline V gene has CDR1 SEHNR and CDR2 FQNEAQ (reference sequence). Note on this clone: Its target is unknown.

This PCR relied on a set of 60 Vbeta primers and 13 Jbeta primers. Per the study methods: Unique TCR beta chains numbered about 80 million in a later analysis, with around 10 million shared. TCRdb keeps only in-frame clones here, not all; method: immunoSEQ multiplex PCR. The DNA was the basis for D and trimming; V, J and clone size are from that table. The data show 120,000 or so clones, with approximately 72% seen just once and about 7.8% held by the top ten. The clonotype comes from a middle-aged woman in good health and CMV-seropositive. Material for sequencing was PBMCs. The genes are TRBV7-9 and TRBJ2-1; 10 nucleotides match TRBD2. CDR3 DNA: TGTGCCAGCAGCTTTAAAGCGGGGGGGCGACATGAGCAGTTCTTC. Its protein product is CASSFKAGGRHEQFF. The full variable domain, its missing parts supplied by reference TRBV7-9 and TRBJ2-1, is DTGVSQNPRHKITKRGQNVTFRCDPISEHNRLYWYRQTLGQGPEFLTYFQNEAQLEKSRLLSDRFSAERPKGSFSTLEIQRTEQGDSAMYLCASSFKAGGRHEQFFGPGTRLTVL.